A selection of T cell receptor beta chains follows, all from one sample in a study of blood T cell repertoires in COVID-19. The assay was immunoSEQ multiplex PCR, and TCRdb's table has in-frame clones only and misses some. The data contain some 500,000 clones, around nine tenths of them seen just once; the ten biggest clones take up about 8%. Material for sequencing was peripheral blood. Every receptor here comes from a woman in her forties or fifties with COVID-19, enrolled during active disease. Both conserved end residues are part of each CDR3. The D gene is left open where the match is weak. Some rows mark clone size as missing; the rest say once, few, many or name a class of expanded clone.

16 | TRBJ2-3 | TRBV3-1/TRBV3-2 | NA | NA | TGTGCCAGCAGCCAAGGGCTTGGCGGCCCCACAGATACGCAGTATTTT | CASSQGLGGPTDTQYF
13 | TRBJ1-2 | TRBV9 | NA | NA | TGTGCCAGCAGCGTAGACTCAGGAAAGGGCTACACCTTC | CASSVDSGKGYTF
16 | TRBJ2-7 | TRBV11-2 | NA | NA | TGTGCCAGCAGCTTAGTGCTGCAGGGTGGAAGTTGGGAGCAGTACTTC | CASSLVLQGGSWEQYF
13 | TRBJ1-4 | TRBV9 | NA | once | TGTGCCAGCTCAAAGACTTCTAATGAAAAACTGTTTTTT | CASSKTSNEKLFF
13 | TRBJ2-7 | TRBV5-1 | NA | NA | TGCGCCAGCAGCTCGGCAGGCTCGGGGGAGCAGTACTTC | CASSSAGSGEQYF
13 | TRBJ2-5 | TRBV6-5 | NA | NA | TGTGCCAGCAGTTACTACAGGATGGACGCCCAGTACTTC | CASSYYRMDAQYF
12 | TRBJ2-3 | TRBV5-4 | TRBD1 | NA | TGTGCCAGCCAGGGGGCCACAGATACGCAGTATTTT | CASQGATDTQYF
14 | TRBJ1-1 | TRBV10-2 | NA | once | TGCGCCAGCGGGTTGAGGGAAGTGAACACTGAAGCTTTCTTT | CASGLREVNTEAFF
15 | TRBJ1-1 | TRBV10-1 | NA | few | TGCGCCAGCAGTGAGTCTCACGGGGAATTCACTGAAGCTTTCTTT | CASSESHGEFTEAFF
16 | TRBJ2-3 | TRBV5-1 | NA | NA | TGCGCCAGCAGCTTGGAGGGGCGGGGGCACACAGATACGCAGTATTTT | CASSLEGRGHTDTQYF
15 | TRBJ2-2 | TRBV7-9 | NA | NA | TGTGCCACCGCGGCGACAGGCCGGAACACCGGGGAGCTGTTTTTT | CATAATGRNTGELFF
14 | TRBJ2-5 | TRBV11-2 | TRBD1 | NA | TGTGCCAGCAGCCTGGGACAGGGAAGGGAGACCCAGTACTTC | CASSLGQGRETQYF
14 | TRBJ1-2 | TRBV24-1 | NA | NA | TGTGCCACCCTTACAGGGATCCCTAACTATGGCTACACCTTC | CATLTGIPNYGYTF
14 | TRBJ1-5 | TRBV6-5 | NA | NA | TGTGCCAGCAGTCCCGGGGGAGGCGGTCAGCCCCAGCATTTT | CASSPGGGGQPQHF
15 | TRBJ1-2 | TRBV5-1 | TRBD1 | NA | TGCGCCAGCAGCCCGTGGGACAGGGGTAACTATGGCTACACCTTC | CASSPWDRGNYGYTF